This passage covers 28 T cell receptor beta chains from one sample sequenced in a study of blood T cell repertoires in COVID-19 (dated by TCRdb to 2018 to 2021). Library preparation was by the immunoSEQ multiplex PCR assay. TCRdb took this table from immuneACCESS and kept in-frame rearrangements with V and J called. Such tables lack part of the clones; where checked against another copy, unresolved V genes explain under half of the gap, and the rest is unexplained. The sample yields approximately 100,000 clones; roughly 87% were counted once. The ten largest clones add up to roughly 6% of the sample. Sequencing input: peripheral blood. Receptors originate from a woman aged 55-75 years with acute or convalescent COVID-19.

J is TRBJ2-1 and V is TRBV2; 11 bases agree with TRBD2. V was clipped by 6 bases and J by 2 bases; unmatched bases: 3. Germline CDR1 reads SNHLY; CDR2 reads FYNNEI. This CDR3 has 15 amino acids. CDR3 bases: TGTGCCAGCAGATTAGCGGGAGGGCCCTACAATGAGCAGTTCTTC. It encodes CASRLAGGPYNEQFF.

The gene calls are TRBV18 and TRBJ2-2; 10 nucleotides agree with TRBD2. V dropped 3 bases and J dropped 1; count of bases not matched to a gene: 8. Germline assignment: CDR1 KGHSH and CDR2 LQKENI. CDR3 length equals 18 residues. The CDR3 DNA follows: TGTGCCAGCTCACCGGGGATCCGACTAGCGGGGAACACCGGGGAGCTGTTTTTT. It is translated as CASSPGIRLAGNTGELFF.

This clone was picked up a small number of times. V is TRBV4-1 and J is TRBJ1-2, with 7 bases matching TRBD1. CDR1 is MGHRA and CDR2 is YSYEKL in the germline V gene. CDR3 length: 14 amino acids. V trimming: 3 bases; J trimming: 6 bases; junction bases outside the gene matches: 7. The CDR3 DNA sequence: TGCGCCAGCAGCCACGACAGGGCATGGGATGGCTACACCTTC. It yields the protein CASSHDRAWDGYTF.

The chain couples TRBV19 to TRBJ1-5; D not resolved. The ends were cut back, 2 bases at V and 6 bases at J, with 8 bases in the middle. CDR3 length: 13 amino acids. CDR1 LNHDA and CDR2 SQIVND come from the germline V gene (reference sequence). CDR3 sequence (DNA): TGTGCCAGTAGTATAATCGAGGGTCAGCCCCAGCATTTT. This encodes CASSIIEGQPQHF. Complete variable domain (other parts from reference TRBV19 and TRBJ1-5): DGGITQSPKYLFRKEGQNVTLSCEQNLNHDAMYWYRQDPGQGLRLIYYSQIVNDFQKGDIAEGYSVSREKKESFPLTVTSAQKNPTAFYLCASSIIEGQPQHFGDGTRLSIL.

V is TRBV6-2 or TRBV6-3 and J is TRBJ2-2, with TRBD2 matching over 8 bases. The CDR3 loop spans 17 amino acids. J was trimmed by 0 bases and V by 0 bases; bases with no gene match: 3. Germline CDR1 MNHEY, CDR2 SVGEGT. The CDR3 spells CASSYSPGLANTGELFF. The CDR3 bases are TGTGCCAGCAGTTACTCTCCGGGACTAGCGAACACCGGGGAGCTGTTTTTT.

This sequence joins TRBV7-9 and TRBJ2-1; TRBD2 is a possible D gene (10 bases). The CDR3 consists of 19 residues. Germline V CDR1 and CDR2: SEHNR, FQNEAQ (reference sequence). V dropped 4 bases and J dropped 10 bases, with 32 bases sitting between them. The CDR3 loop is CASSSGTGRLAGVTGEQFF. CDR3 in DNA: TGTGCCAGCAGCTCGGGGACAGGGAGGCTAGCGGGAGTAACTGGGGAGCAGTTCTTC.

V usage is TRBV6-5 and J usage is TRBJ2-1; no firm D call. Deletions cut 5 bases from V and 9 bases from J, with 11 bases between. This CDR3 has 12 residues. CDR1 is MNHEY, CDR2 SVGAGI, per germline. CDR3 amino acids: CASSNRVGEQFF. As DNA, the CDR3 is TGTGCCAGCAGTAACAGAGTTGGTGAGCAGTTCTTC.

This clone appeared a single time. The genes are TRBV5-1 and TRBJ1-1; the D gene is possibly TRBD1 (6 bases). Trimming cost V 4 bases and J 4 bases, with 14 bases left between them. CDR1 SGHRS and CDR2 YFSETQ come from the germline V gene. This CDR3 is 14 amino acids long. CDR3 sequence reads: CASSVQGMGTEAFF. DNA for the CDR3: TGCGCCAGCAGCGTACAGGGAATGGGCACTGAAGCTTTCTTT.

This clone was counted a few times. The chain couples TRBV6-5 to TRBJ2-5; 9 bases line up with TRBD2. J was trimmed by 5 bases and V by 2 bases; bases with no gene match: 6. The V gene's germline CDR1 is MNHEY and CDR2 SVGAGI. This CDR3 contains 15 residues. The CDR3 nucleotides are TGTGCCAGCAGTTACGGCCTAGCGGGAAGGGAGACCCAGTACTTC. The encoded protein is CASSYGLAGRETQYF.

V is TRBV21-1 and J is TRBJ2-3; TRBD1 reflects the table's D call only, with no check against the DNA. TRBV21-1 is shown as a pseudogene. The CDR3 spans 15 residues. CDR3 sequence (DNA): TGTGCCAGCAGCAATTTAACAGGGCGCACAGATACGCAGTATTTT. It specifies CASSNLTGRTDTQYF.

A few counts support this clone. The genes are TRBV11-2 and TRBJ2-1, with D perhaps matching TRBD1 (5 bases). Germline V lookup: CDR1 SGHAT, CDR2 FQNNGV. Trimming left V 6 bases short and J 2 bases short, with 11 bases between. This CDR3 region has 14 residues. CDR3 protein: CASRLLTAYNEQFF. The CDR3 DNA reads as TGTGCCAGCAGGCTACTGACAGCCTACAATGAGCAGTTCTTC.

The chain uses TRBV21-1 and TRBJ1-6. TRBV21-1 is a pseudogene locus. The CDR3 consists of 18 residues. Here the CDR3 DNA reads TGTGCCAGCAGCAAATGGGGGGGCAGGGGCTCCTATAATTCACCCCTCCACTTT. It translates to CASSKWGGRGSYNSPLHF.

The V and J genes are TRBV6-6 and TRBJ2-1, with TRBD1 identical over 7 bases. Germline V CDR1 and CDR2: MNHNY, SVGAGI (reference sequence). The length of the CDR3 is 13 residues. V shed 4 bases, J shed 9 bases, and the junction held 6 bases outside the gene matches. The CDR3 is CASSSTGFGEQFF. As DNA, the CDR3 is TGTGCCAGCAGTTCGACAGGGTTCGGTGAGCAGTTCTTC.

CDR3 sequence: CASSPQMVGNTIYF. The CDR3 DNA follows: TGTGCCAGCTCACCTCAGATGGTCGGAAACACCATATATTTT. The rearrangement links TRBV18 to TRBJ1-3, with D uncertain. CDR3 length: 14 residues. The V gene lost 3 bases and the J gene lost 4 bases, with 10 bases spanning the gap. The V gene's germline CDR1 is KGHSH and CDR2 LQKENI.

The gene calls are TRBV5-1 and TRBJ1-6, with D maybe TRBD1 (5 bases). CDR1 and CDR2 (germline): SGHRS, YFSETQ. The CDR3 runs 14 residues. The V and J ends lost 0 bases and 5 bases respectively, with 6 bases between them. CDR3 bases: TGCGCCAGCAGCTTGGGACAGAATAATTCACCCCTCCACTTT. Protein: CASSLGQNNSPLHF.

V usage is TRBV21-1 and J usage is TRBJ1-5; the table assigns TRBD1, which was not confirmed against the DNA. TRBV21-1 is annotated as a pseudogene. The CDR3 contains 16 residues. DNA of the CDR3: TGTGCCAGCAGCAGCGGAAGGACAGGGATTAATCAGCCCCAGCATTTT. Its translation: CASSSGRTGINQPQHF.

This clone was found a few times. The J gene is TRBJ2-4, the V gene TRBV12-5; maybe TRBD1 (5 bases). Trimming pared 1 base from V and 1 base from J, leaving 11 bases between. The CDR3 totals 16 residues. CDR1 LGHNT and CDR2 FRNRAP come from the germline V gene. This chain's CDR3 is CASGLGLSGAKNIQYF. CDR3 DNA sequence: TGTGCTAGTGGTTTGGGGCTCTCAGGGGCCAAAAACATTCAGTACTTC.

Written as DNA, the CDR3 is TGCGCCAGCAGTGTGACTAGCGCCGGGGAGCTGTTTTTT. This translates into CASSVTSAGELFF. The chain combines TRBV10-1 with TRBJ2-2; 8 nucleotides match TRBD2. Germline V gene lookup returns CDR1 WNHNN and CDR2 SYGVQD (reference sequence). The J segment lost 6 bases and the V segment lost 4 bases, leaving 1 base of the junction unmatched. The CDR3 is made up of 13 amino acids.

In DNA form, the CDR3 reads TGTGCCAGCAGCTTAGAGAGCTCCTACAATGAGCAGTTCTTC. It specifies CASSLESSYNEQFF. V and J are TRBV11-1 and TRBJ2-1; D unclear. Germline CDR1 SGHAT, CDR2 FQDESV (reference sequence). The length of the CDR3 is 14 residues. The ends were cut back, 1 base at V and 0 bases at J, with 4 bases in the middle. The variable domain in full, with the rest retrieved from reference TRBV11-1 and TRBJ2-1, is EAEVAQSPRYKITEKSQAVAFWCDPISGHATLYWYRQILGQGPELLVQFQDESVVDDSQLPKDRFSAERLKGVDSTLKIQPAELGDSAMYLCASSLESSYNEQFFGPGTRLTVL.

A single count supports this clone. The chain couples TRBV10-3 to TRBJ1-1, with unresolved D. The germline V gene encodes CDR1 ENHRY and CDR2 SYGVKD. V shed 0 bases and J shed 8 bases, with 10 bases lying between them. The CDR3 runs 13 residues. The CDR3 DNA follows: TGTGCCATCAGTGAGTCACCCCGAGGGGAAGCTTTCTTT. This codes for CAISESPRGEAFF.

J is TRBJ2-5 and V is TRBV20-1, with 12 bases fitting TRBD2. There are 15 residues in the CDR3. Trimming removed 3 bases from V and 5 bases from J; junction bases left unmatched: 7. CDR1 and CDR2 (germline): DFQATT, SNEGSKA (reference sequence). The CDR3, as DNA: TGCAGTGCTAGTAGACCTAGCGGGAGGGGTGAGACCCAGTACTTC. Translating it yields CSASRPSGRGETQYF.

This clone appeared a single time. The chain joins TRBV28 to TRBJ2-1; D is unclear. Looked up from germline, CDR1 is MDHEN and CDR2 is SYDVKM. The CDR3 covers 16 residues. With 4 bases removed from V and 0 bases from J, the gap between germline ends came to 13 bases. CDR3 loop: CASSSEPQSSYNEQFF. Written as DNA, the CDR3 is TGTGCCAGCAGTTCAGAACCACAGAGCTCCTACAATGAGCAGTTCTTC.

As DNA, the CDR3 is TGTGCCATCAGTAACAGGGCCCAAGAGACCCAGTACTTC. The encoded protein is CAISNRAQETQYF. The rearrangement joins TRBV10-3 to TRBJ2-5, with D possibly matching TRBD1 (6 bases). Germline V gene data show CDR1 as ENHRY and CDR2 as SYGVKD. The CDR3 runs 13 residues. The V gene lost 5 bases and the J gene lost 1 base, with 8 bases spanning the gap.

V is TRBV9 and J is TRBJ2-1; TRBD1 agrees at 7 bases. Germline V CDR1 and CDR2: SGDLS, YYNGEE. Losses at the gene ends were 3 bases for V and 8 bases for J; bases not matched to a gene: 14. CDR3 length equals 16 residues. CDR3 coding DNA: TGTGCCAGCAGCGGCTCCGCGACAGGGAGATCCGATGAGCAGTTCTTC. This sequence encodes CASSGSATGRSDEQFF.

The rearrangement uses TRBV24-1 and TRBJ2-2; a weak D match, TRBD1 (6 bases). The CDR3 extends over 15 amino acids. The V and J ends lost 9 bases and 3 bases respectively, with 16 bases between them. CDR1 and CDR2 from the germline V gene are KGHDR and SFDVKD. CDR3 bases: TGTGCCACCTCGAGGGCAGGGGTGGACACCGGGGAGCTGTTTTTT. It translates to CATSRAGVDTGELFF.

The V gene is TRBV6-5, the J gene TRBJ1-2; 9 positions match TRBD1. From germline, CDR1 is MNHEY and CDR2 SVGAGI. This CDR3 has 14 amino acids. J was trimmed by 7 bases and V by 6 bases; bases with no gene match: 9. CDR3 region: CASSRTGELGGYTF. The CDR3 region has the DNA TGTGCCAGCAGCCGGACAGGGGAACTCGGTGGCTACACCTTC.

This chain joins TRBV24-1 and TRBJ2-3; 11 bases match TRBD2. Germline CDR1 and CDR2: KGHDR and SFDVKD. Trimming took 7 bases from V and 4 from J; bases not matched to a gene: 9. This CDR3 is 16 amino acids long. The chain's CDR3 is CATSATSGKGADTQYF. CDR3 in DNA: TGTGCCACCAGCGCGACTAGCGGGAAGGGAGCAGATACGCAGTATTTT.

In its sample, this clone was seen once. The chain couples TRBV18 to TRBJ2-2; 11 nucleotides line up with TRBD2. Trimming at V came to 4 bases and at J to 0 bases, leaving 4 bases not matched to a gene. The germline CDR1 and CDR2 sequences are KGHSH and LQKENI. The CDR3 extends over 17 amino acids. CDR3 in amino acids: CASSRTTSGANTGELFF. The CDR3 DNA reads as TGTGCCAGCTCACGTACGACTAGCGGGGCGAACACCGGGGAGCTGTTTTTT.